This T cell receptor (beta chain) is drawn from a study of PD-1 blockade in mismatch repair-deficient tumors. As for the study in general: Patients had approximately 11 mismatch repair-deficient cancer types and were previously treated and progressing.

Study-level findings and limits: Rapid post-treatment expansion, then contraction, generally preceding radiologic response, marked tumor-resident clones.

All patients were mismatch repair deficient, assessed by either PCR or immunohistochemistry. TCRs were sequenced from a few patients responding to pembrolizumab. For this clone: Its antigen is not identified.

The V and J ends lost 7 bases and 6 bases respectively, with 12 bases between them. Germline V CDR1 and CDR2: SGHTA, FQGNSA. The CDR3 spans 13 residues. Assay used: immunoSEQ multiplex PCR; TCRdb lists only in-frame clones, some missing. In the table there are over 75,000 clones, about 84% of which are singletons. Sequencing used peripheral blood, obtained 12 weeks after starting pembrolizumab. The chain recombines TRBV7-2 with TRBJ2-2, with no clear D. The receptor was derived from an adult with mismatch repair-deficient cancer. As DNA, the CDR3 is TGTGCCAGCATCTCTACCCGGCCCGGGGAGCTGTTTTTT. Its translation: CASISTRPGELFF.